Each of the 9 T cell receptor beta chains below was sequenced from the same sample in a study of T cell responses to AZD1222 COVID-19 vaccine. The repertoire was sequenced with immunoSEQ multiplex PCR; TCRdb's copy has only in-frame clones and lacks some. The table has approximately 28,000 clones, roughly 90% seen once. This specimen was peripheral blood, taken 28 days after the second AZD1222 dose. Receptor source: an adult who received the AZD1222 COVID-19 vaccine.

Sample share makes this clone large. This chain connects TRBV7-9 to TRBJ1-5; 10 nucleotides agree with TRBD1. CDR1 is SEHNR, CDR2 FQNEAQ, per germline (reference sequence). This CDR3 has 16 residues. V was pared by 5 bases and J by 1 base, with 5 bases of the junction left unmatched. CDR3 bases: TGTGCCAGCAGCCCGGGACAGGGGCCCAGCAATCAGCCCCAGCATTTT. It yields the protein CASSPGQGPSNQPQHF.

The chain uses TRBV29-1 and TRBJ2-5; 8 nucleotides align to TRBD1. J lost 4 bases, V lost 5 bases, and 3 bases had no gene match. The CDR3 loop spans 12 amino acids. The V gene's germline CDR1 is SQVTM and CDR2 ANQGSEA. CDR3 region: CSVQGAGETQYF. CDR3 DNA: TGCAGCGTTCAGGGGGCGGGAGAGACCCAGTACTTC.

V gene TRBV28 combines with J gene TRBJ1-1, with D uncertain. V lost 4 bases and J lost 1, with 13 bases in between. Looked up from germline, CDR1 is MDHEN and CDR2 is SYDVKM. The CDR3 covers 15 residues. As DNA, the CDR3 is TGTGCCAGCAGTTCCCCCGAGAGGAAGAACACTGAAGCTTTCTTT. As protein: CASSSPERKNTEAFF.

The rearrangement joins TRBV28 to TRBJ1-5; 10 bases line up with TRBD1. CDR3 size: 15 residues. J was trimmed by 9 bases and V by 4 bases; bases with no gene match: 9. Germline V CDR1 and CDR2: MDHEN, SYDVKM. CDR3 residues: CASSSSGTGEAPQHF. The DNA for the CDR3 is TGTGCCAGCAGTTCCTCCGGGACAGGGGAAGCGCCCCAGCATTTT. Based on the CDR3 plus reference TRBV28 and TRBJ1-5, the full variable domain is DVKVTQSSRYLVKRTGEKVFLECVQDMDHENMFWYRQDPGLGLRLIYFSYDVKMKEKGDIPEGYSVSREKKERFSLILESASTNQTSMYLCASSSSGTGEAPQHFGDGTRLSIL.

A single count supports this clone. The chain employs TRBV24-1 and TRBJ1-3, with TRBD1 as a possible D gene (5 bases). Germline CDR1 is KGHDR and CDR2 is SFDVKD. This CDR3 has 14 amino acids. V was trimmed by 7 bases and J by 0 bases, leaving 9 bases between them. The CDR3 is CATSDSYSGNTIYF. Here the CDR3 DNA reads TGTGCCACCAGCGACAGCTACTCTGGAAACACCATATATTTT.

The V gene is TRBV11-2, the J gene TRBJ2-7; D is perhaps TRBD2 (6 bases). Looked up from germline, CDR1 is SGHAT and CDR2 is FQNNGV. Between the trimmed V and J ends, which lost 5 bases and 2 bases, there was a span of 16 bases. The CDR3 is made up of 15 amino acids. The CDR3 DNA reads as TGTGCCAGCAGCGTCTCCGGGACTGACGCCTACGAGCAGTACTTC. Protein product: CASSVSGTDAYEQYF.

This clone is a singleton in its sample. This chain links TRBV5-1 with TRBJ2-4; 9 bases align to TRBD1. Germline V gene lookup returns CDR1 SGHRS and CDR2 YFSETQ. V shed 3 bases, J shed 3 bases, and the junction held 4 bases outside the gene matches. The CDR3 sequence is 15 residues long. The CDR3 DNA reads TGCGCCAGCAGCTCGGGACAGGGAGACAAAAACATTCAGTACTTC. Its translation is CASSSGQGDKNIQYF.

V and J are TRBV19 and TRBJ2-5, with 7 bases lining up with TRBD2. This CDR3 is built from 14 residues. The V and J ends lost 4 bases and 5 bases, in that order; junction bases with no gene match: 7. Germline CDR1 LNHDA, CDR2 SQIVND (reference sequence). Here the CDR3 DNA reads TGTGCCAGTAGTAAGACTAGCTGGGAGGAGACCCAGTACTTC. Its protein product is CASSKTSWEETQYF.

The chain carries TRBV9 and TRBJ1-4, with unresolved D. CDR1 and CDR2 from the germline V gene are SGDLS and YYNGEE. V was shortened by 3 bases and J by 6 bases, with 6 bases between the two germline ends. This CDR3 is built from 12 residues. The CDR3 is CASSARDEKLFF. CDR3 nucleotides: TGTGCCAGCAGCGCCCGTGATGAAAAACTGTTTTTT.